Detailed here is one T cell receptor beta chain. Its antigen remains unidentified. Germline V gives CDR1 SGHNT, CDR2 YYREEE (reference sequence). This CDR3 is 13 amino acids long. Trimming cost V 1 base and J 1 base, with 6 bases left between them. This entry is derived from a study of siplizumab effects on memory and regulatory T cells. Findings and caveats of the study: Treg-derived clones made up an average of approximately 64% of mappable alloreactive CD4+ clones with siplizumab and about 26% in controls. Memory cells seemed less diverse than naive T cells, which also seemed major contributors to the alloresponse. Of the alloreactive clones, only a minor fraction mapped to unstimulated subsets. Proof of suppressive function in proliferating Tregs from siplizumab cultures was not established.

Clones were read by immunoSEQ multiplex PCR, and TCRdb kept only the in-frame ones, dropping some. The sample holds 100,000 to 120,000 clones, about 93% seen once. Sequencing used CD4+ T cells sorted from blood. This TCR came from a human donor in good health. The V gene is TRBV5-4, the J gene TRBJ2-7; a possible D gene is TRBD1 (5 bases). CDR3 amino acids: CASSLQGSYEQYF. In DNA form, the CDR3 reads TGTGCCAGCAGCTTGCAGGGTTCCTACGAGCAGTACTTC. The full variable domain, with the rest looked up from reference TRBV5-4 and TRBJ2-7, is ETGVTQSPTHLIKTRGQQVTLRCSSQSGHNTVSWYQQALGQGPQFIFQYYREEENGRGNFPPRFSGLQFPNYSSELNVNALELDDSALYLCASSLQGSYEQYFGPGTRLTVT.